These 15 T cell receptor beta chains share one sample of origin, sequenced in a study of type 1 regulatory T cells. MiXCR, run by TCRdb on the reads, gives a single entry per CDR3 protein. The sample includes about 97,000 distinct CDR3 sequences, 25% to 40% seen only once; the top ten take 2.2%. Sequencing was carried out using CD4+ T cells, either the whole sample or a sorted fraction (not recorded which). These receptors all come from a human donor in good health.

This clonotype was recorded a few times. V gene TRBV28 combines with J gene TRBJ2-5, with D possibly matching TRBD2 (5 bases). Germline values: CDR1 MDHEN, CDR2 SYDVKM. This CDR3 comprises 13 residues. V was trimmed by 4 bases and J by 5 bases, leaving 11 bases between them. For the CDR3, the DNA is TGTGCCAGCAGTTCTGCACCGGGGGAGACCCAGTACTTC. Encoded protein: CASSSAPGETQYF.

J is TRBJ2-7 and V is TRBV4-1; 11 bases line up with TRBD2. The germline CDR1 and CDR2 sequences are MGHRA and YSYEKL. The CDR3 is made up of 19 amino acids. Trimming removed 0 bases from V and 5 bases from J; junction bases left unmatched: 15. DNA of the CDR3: TGCGCCAGCAGCCAAGATTTATTAGCGGGAGGGCCTTTTTTCGACGAGCAGTACTTC. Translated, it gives CASSQDLLAGGPFFDEQYF.

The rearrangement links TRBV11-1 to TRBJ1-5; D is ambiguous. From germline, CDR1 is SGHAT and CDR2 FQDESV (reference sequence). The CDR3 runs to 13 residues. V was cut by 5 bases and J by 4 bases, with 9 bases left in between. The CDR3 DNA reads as TGTGCCAGCAGCCAAAATGAGAATCAGCCCCAGCATTTT. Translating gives CASSQNENQPQHF.

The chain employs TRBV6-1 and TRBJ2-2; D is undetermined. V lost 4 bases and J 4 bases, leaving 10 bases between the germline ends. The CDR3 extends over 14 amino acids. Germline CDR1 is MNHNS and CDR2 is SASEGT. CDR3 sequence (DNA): TGTGCCAGCAGTGGTGGGGTTGCCACCGGGGAGCTGTTTTTT. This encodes CASSGGVATGELFF.

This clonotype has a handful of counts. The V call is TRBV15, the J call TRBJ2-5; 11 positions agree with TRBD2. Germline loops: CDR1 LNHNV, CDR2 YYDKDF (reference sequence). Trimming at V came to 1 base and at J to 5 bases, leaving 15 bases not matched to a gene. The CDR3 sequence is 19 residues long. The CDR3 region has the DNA TGTGCCACCAGCAGAGCCCCGACTAGCGGGACCTACCCTGGGGAGACCCAGTACTTC. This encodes CATSRAPTSGTYPGETQYF.

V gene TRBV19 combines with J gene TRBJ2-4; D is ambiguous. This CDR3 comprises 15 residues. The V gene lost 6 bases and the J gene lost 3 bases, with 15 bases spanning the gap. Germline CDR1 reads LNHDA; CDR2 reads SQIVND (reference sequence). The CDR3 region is CASRPVGSGKNIQYF. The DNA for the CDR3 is TGTGCCAGTAGACCCGTAGGGTCGGGCAAAAACATTCAGTACTTC.

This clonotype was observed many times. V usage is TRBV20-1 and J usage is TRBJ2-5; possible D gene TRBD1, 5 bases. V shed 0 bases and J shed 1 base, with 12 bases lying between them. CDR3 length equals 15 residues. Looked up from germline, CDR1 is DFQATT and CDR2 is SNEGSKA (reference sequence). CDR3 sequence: CSARDSTGVQETQYF. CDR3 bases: TGCAGTGCTAGAGACAGTACAGGAGTCCAAGAGACCCAGTACTTC.

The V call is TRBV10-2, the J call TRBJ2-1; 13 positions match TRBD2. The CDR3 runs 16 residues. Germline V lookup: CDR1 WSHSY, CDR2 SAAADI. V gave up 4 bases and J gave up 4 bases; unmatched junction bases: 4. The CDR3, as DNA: TGCGCCAGCAGTGGGGGGACTAGCGGGACTTACAATGAGCAGTTCTTC. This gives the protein CASSGGTSGTYNEQFF.

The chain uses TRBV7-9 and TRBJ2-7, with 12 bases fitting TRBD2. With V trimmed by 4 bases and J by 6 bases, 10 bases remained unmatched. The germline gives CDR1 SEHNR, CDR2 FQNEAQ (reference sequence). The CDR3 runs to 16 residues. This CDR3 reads CASSSSTSGRLVEQYF. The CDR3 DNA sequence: TGTGCCAGCAGCTCCTCGACTAGCGGGAGACTAGTCGAGCAGTACTTC.

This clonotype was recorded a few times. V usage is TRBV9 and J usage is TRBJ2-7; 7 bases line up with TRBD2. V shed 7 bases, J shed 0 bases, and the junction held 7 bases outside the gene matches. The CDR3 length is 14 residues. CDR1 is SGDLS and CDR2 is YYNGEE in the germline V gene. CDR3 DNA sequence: TGTGCCAGCGGGAGGGAGGGGAGCTCCTACGAGCAGTACTTC. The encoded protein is CASGREGSSYEQYF.

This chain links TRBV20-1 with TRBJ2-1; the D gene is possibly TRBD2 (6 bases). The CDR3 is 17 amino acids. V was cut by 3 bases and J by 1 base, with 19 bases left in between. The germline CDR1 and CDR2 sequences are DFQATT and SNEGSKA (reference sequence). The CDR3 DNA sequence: TGCAGTGCTAGTTCCGGGAGAAATCAACTTTCCTACAATGAGCAGTTCTTC. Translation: CSASSGRNQLSYNEQFF.

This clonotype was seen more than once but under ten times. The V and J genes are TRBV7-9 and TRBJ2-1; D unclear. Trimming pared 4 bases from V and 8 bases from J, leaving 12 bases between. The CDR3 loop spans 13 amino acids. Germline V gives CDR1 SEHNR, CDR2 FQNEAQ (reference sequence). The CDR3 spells CASSSSGPDEQFF. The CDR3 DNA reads TGTGCCAGCAGCTCCTCCGGCCCGGATGAGCAGTTCTTC.

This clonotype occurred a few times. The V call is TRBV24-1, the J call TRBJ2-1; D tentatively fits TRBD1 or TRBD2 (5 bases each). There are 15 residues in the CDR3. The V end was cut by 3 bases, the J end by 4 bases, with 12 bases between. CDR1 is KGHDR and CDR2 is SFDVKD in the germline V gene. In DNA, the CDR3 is TGTGCCACCAGTGATCCGGGACCGACTTACAATGAGCAGTTCTTC. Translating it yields CATSDPGPTYNEQFF.

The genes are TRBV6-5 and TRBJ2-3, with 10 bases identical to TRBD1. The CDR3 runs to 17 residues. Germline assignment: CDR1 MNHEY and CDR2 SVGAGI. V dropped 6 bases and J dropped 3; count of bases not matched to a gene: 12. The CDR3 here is CASSVRDRGFWTDTQYF. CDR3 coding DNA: TGTGCCAGCAGCGTCCGGGACAGGGGATTCTGGACAGATACGCAGTATTTT.

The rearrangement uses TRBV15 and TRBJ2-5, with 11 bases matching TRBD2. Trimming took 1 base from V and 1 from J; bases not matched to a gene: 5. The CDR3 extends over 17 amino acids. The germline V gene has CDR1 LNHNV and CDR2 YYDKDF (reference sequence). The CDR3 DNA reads TGTGCCACCAGCAGAGCCGGGACTAGCGGTTTCCAAGAGACCCAGTACTTC. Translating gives CATSRAGTSGFQETQYF.